Each of the 22 T cell receptor beta chains below was sequenced from the same sample in a study of blood T cell repertoires in COVID-19. Produced via immunoSEQ multiplex PCR; TCRdb's table is partial and in-frame only. Among roughly 230,000 clones listed, approximately 88% were seen once. The sequenced sample was peripheral blood. Source of these receptors: a man in his forties with acute or convalescent COVID-19.

This sequence joins TRBV11-2 and TRBJ1-1; D perhaps matches TRBD1 (5 bases). The germline V gene has CDR1 SGHAT and CDR2 FQNNGV. Trimming took 2 bases from V and 4 from J, leaving 8 bases between them. The CDR3 spans 13 residues. The CDR3 DNA follows: TGTGCCAGCAGCTTAATGGGGGGCACTGAAGCTTTCTTT. Encoded protein: CASSLMGGTEAFF.

The chain joins TRBV29-1 to TRBJ2-3, with TRBD2 matching over 13 bases. The V and J ends lost 5 bases and 4 bases, in that order; junction bases with no gene match: 6. This CDR3 has 15 residues. Germline-derived CDR1 and CDR2 are SQVTM and ANQGSEA. The CDR3 DNA follows: TGCAGCGTTCTTCGGACTAGCGGGAGTGCAGATACGCAGTATTTT. It codes for CSVLRTSGSADTQYF.

The genes are TRBV7-2 and TRBJ1-3; D may be TRBD1 (5 bases). CDR1 and CDR2 (germline): SGHTA, FQGNSA. V lost 0 bases and J lost 5, with 8 bases in between. The CDR3 is 14 residues long. The CDR3 nucleotides are TGTGCCAGCAGCTTAGCAGGGGCTCGAAACACCATATATTTT. Its protein product is CASSLAGARNTIYF.

This clone was observed a single time. V and J are TRBV5-5 and TRBJ1-2; D not certain. Trimming removed 4 bases from V and 6 bases from J, with 10 bases in between. The CDR3 extends over 12 amino acids. Germline V gene lookup returns CDR1 SGHKS and CDR2 YYEKEE (reference sequence). Written as DNA, the CDR3 is TGTGCCAGCAGCCCCGACTTGGATGGCTACACCTTC. This codes for CASSPDLDGYTF.

The chain recombines TRBV7-9 with TRBJ2-3, with D hard to call. Germline loops: CDR1 SEHNR, CDR2 FQNEAQ (reference sequence). Trimming stripped 5 bases from V and 3 bases from J, with 12 bases between. The CDR3 extends over 14 amino acids. The CDR3 DNA is TGTGCCAGCAGCCAACCCGCCAGGACAGATACGCAGTATTTT. Protein sequence: CASSQPARTDTQYF.

V usage is TRBV15 and J usage is TRBJ2-1, with 11 bases lining up with TRBD2. The V gene end was trimmed by 6 bases and the J gene end by 4 bases; junction bases not matched to a gene: 5. CDR3 length: 15 residues. CDR1 is LNHNV, CDR2 YYDKDF, per germline (reference sequence). In nucleotides, the CDR3 is TGTGCCACCAGGATGACTAGCGGGGTGTACAATGAGCAGTTCTTC. Translation: CATRMTSGVYNEQFF.

Notes on this clone: In the same sample, other DNA sequences code for this CDR3. The chain employs TRBV2 and TRBJ1-1; D call uncertain. Trimming pared 6 bases from V and 3 bases from J, leaving 11 bases between. CDR1 is SNHLY and CDR2 is FYNNEI in the germline V gene. This CDR3 has 13 amino acids. The CDR3 coding sequence is TGTGCCAGCAGCCCCGATCGGGACACTGAAGCTTTCTTT. Translating it yields CASSPDRDTEAFF.

The J gene is TRBJ2-3, the V gene TRBV28, with 7 positions matching TRBD1. Germline V gene data show CDR1 as MDHEN and CDR2 as SYDVKM. This CDR3 is built from 13 residues. J gave up 3 bases and V 7 bases, and 4 bases lay outside the gene matches. The CDR3 here is CASTEQGTDTQYF. The CDR3 DNA reads TGTGCCAGCACCGAACAGGGGACAGATACGCAGTATTTT.

The chain combines TRBV7-2 with TRBJ2-5; 7 bases match TRBD2. The J segment lost 14 bases and the V segment lost 1 base, leaving 10 bases of the junction unmatched. Germline V gives CDR1 SGHTA, CDR2 FQGNSA. This CDR3 contains 13 residues. For the CDR3, the DNA is TGTGCCAGCAGCTTAGTCCTAGCGGCCACAATATACTTC. Protein product: CASSLVLAATIYF. The whole variable domain, remainder taken from reference TRBV7-2 and TRBJ2-5, is GAGVSQSPSNKVTEKGKDVELRCDPISGHTALYWYRQSLGQGLEFLIYFQGNSAPDKSGLPSDRFSAERTGGSVSTLTIQRTQQEDSAVYLCASSLVLAATIYFGPGTRLLVL.

The gene calls are TRBV5-4 and TRBJ1-1; D unresolved. CDR1 SGHNT and CDR2 YYREEE come from the germline V gene (reference sequence). V lost 1 base and J lost 4, with 23 bases in between. This CDR3 spans 18 amino acids. CDR3 sequence: CASSLRLGYVPEGTEAFF. The CDR3 DNA follows: TGTGCCAGCAGCTTGAGGTTGGGATACGTACCCGAGGGCACTGAAGCTTTCTTT.

The genes are TRBV2 and TRBJ2-7; no reliable D call. The germline V and J ends were trimmed by 5 bases and 0 bases, with 8 bases remaining between them. This CDR3 contains 13 residues. CDR1 and CDR2 (germline): SNHLY, FYNNEI. CDR3 coding DNA: TGTGCCAGCAGTAGGCCGGGCTCCTACGAGCAGTACTTC. This encodes CASSRPGSYEQYF.

The chain links TRBV18 to TRBJ1-1; a weak D match, TRBD1 (5 bases). The CDR3 spans 17 residues. Trimming cost V 1 base and J 2 bases, with 17 bases left between them. Germline CDR1 and CDR2: KGHSH and LQKENI. The CDR3 coding sequence is TGTGCCAGCTCACCACGTATAGAGGGCGGGGGTAACACTGAAGCTTTCTTT. The encoded protein is CASSPRIEGGGNTEAFF.

This sequence joins TRBV29-1 and TRBJ1-5, with TRBD1 identical over 8 bases. V shed 7 bases and J 6 bases; nucleotides not matched to a gene: 8. Germline V gene sequence: CDR1 SQVTM, CDR2 ANQGSEA. The CDR3 is 13 residues long. The CDR3 DNA reads TGCAGCGCCCAACCAGGGGGCGGTCAGCCCCAGCATTTT. Its translation is CSAQPGGGQPQHF. Combining the CDR3 with reference TRBV29-1 and TRBJ1-5 gives the whole variable domain SAVISQKPSRDICQRGTSLTIQCQVDSQVTMMFWYRQQPGQSLTLIATANQGSEATYESGFVIDKFPISRPNLTFSTLTVSNMSPEDSSIYLCSAQPGGGQPQHFGDGTRLSIL.

The chain recombines TRBV27 with TRBJ2-7; TRBD1 matches 8 bases. Per germline, CDR1 MNHEY and CDR2 SMNVEV (reference sequence). The CDR3 has 14 amino acids. The ends lost 6 bases at V and 7 bases at J; junction bases unmatched: 11. CDR3 DNA sequence: TGTGCCAGCAGGCTGACAGGGGCCATGAAGGAGCAGTACTTC. It is translated as CASRLTGAMKEQYF.

This chain joins TRBV27 and TRBJ1-2; D might be TRBD1 (6 bases). The CDR3 length is 13 residues. In germline, CDR1 is MNHEY, CDR2 SMNVEV (reference sequence). Trimming took 2 bases from V and 6 from J, leaving 10 bases between them. DNA for the CDR3: TGTGCCAGCAGTTTAGCGGGGGCGCATGGCTACACCTTC. Translating it yields CASSLAGAHGYTF.

The gene calls are TRBV11-2 and TRBJ1-1; unclear D gene. Germline values: CDR1 SGHAT, CDR2 FQNNGV. The CDR3 is 13 residues long. The V end was cut by 5 bases, the J end by 3 bases, with 10 bases between. In DNA, the CDR3 is TGTGCCAGCAGCCCAGTAGAGGACACTGAAGCTTTCTTT. This encodes CASSPVEDTEAFF. The full variable domain, with the rest looked up from reference TRBV11-2 and TRBJ1-1, is EAGVAQSPRYKIIEKRQSVAFWCNPISGHATLYWYQQILGQGPKLLIQFQNNGVVDDSQLPKDRFSAERLKGVDSTLKIQPAKLEDSAVYLCASSPVEDTEAFFGQGTRLTVV.

The chain recombines TRBV5-4 with TRBJ2-7, with D maybe TRBD2 (6 bases). The CDR3 has 13 amino acids. Germline V gives CDR1 SGHNT, CDR2 YYREEE (reference sequence). Trimming pared 5 bases from V and 3 bases from J, leaving 12 bases between. CDR3 region: CASSRDSGYEQYF. The CDR3 nucleotides are TGTGCCAGCAGTCGGGACTCCGGCTACGAGCAGTACTTC.

This clone was observed a single time. This rearrangement joins TRBV6-5 to TRBJ1-2, with TRBD1 matching over 8 bases. This CDR3 region has 14 residues. V trimming: 0 bases; J trimming: 10 bases; junction bases outside the gene matches: 7. Per germline, CDR1 MNHEY and CDR2 SVGAGI. CDR3: CASSYSSRTGTYTF. CDR3 in DNA: TGTGCCAGCAGTTACTCATCTCGGACAGGGACCTACACCTTC.

This rearrangement joins TRBV19 to TRBJ2-5; 7 bases map to TRBD1. Germline V gene data show CDR1 as LNHDA and CDR2 as SQIVND (reference sequence). This CDR3 spans 14 amino acids. J gave up 5 bases and V 5 bases, and 8 bases lay outside the gene matches. The CDR3 spells CASSYGTAIETQYF. The CDR3 DNA reads TGTGCCAGTAGTTACGGGACAGCCATCGAGACCCAGTACTTC.

The chain combines TRBV4-2 with TRBJ2-1; D may be TRBD2 (6 bases). Germline CDR1 reads LGHNA; CDR2 reads YNFKEQ. V lost 4 bases, J lost 7 bases, and 20 bases lay in between. The CDR3 has 16 residues. The CDR3 region has the DNA TGTGCCAGCAGCCTCCCGAGGAGCTCGGGGGTAAATGAGCAGTTCTTC. Translated, it gives CASSLPRSSGVNEQFF.

This rearrangement joins TRBV7-6 to TRBJ1-2; D remains ambiguous. The V end lost 2 bases, the J end lost 7 bases, and 14 bases lay between the germline ends. CDR3 length: 14 amino acids. Germline loops: CDR1 SGHVS, CDR2 FNYEAQ. The CDR3, as DNA: TGTGCCAGCAGCTTAAGTTCGGGTTTCAGTGGCTACACCTTC. It encodes CASSLSSGFSGYTF.

The V call is TRBV19, the J call TRBJ1-1; D gene unclear. Germline assignment: CDR1 LNHDA and CDR2 SQIVND (reference sequence). Deletions cut 2 bases from V and 0 bases from J, with 22 bases between. This CDR3 has 19 residues. The DNA of the CDR3 is TGTGCCAGTAGTATAATTCCCAAGTGGGGAGACTCCTTGAACACTGAAGCTTTCTTT. This translates into CASSIIPKWGDSLNTEAFF.